This TCR beta chain derives from a study of T cell responses to AZD1222 COVID-19 vaccine. Generated by immunoSEQ multiplex PCR, the TCRdb table keeps only in-frame clones and is missing some. This sample has 180,000 or so clones, with roughly 94% found just once. The CDR3 runs 13 residues. V was pared by 3 bases and J by 5 bases, with 7 bases between. The chain links TRBV12-3 or TRBV12-4 to TRBJ2-2, with D tentatively TRBD1 or TRBD2 (5 bases each). Sequencing was performed on peripheral blood, taken on day 0 of AZD1222 vaccination. This TCR came from an adult in good health. The chain's CDR3 is CASSFEGTGELFF. CDR3 bases: TGTGCCAGCAGTTTTGAGGGGACCGGGGAGCTGTTTTTT.